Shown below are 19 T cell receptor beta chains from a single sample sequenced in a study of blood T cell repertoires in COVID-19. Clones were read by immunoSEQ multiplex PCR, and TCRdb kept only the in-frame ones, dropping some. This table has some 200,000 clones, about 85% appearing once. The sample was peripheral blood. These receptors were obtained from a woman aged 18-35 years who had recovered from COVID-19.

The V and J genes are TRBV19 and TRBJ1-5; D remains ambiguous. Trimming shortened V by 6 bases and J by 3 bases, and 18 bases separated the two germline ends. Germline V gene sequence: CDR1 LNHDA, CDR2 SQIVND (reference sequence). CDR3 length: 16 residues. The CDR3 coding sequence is TGTGCCAGTAGCCCACCGGGTCCCTCCTTCAATCAGCCCCAGCATTTT. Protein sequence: CASSPPGPSFNQPQHF.

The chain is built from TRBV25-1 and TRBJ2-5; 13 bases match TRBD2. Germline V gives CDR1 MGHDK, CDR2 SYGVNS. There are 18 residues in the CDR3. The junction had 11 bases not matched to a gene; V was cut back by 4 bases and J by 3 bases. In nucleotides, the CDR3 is TGTGCCAGCAGTGTTGGCCCCGGGACTAGCGGGATAAAAGAGACCCAGTACTTC. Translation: CASSVGPGTSGIKETQYF.

CDR3 region: CASEGQETQYF. The DNA for the CDR3 is TGTGCCAGCGAGGGCCAAGAGACCCAGTACTTC. This chain links TRBV12-3 or TRBV12-4 with TRBJ2-5; a weak D match, TRBD2 (5 bases). Deletions cut 8 bases from V and 1 base from J, with 5 bases between. There are 11 residues in the CDR3.

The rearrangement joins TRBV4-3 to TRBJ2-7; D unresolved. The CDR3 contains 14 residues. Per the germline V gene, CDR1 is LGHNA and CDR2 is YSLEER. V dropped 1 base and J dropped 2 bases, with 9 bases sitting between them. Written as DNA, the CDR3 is TGCGCCAGCAGCCAAGTCACAGAAACCTACGAGCAGTACTTC. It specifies CASSQVTETYEQYF.

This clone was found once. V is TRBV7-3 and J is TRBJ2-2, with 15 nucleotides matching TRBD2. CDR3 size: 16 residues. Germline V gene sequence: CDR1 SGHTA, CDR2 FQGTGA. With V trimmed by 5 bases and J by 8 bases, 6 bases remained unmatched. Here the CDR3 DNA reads TGTGCCAGCAGCATTCGGACTAGCGGGAGGGCAGGGGAGCTGTTTTTT. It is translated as CASSIRTSGRAGELFF.

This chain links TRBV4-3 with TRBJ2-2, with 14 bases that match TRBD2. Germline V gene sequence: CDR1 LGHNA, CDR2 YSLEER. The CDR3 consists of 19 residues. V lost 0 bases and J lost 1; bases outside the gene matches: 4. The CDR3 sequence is CASSQDGGTSGRNTGELFF. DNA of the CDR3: TGCGCCAGCAGCCAAGATGGGGGGACTAGCGGGAGGAACACCGGGGAGCTGTTTTTT.

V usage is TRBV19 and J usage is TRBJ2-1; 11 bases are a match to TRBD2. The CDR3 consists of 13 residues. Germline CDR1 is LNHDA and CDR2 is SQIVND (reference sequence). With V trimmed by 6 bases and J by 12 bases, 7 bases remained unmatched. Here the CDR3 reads CASRFSSGRRQFF. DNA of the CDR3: TGTGCCAGTAGATTTTCTAGCGGGAGGCGGCAGTTCTTC.

CDR3: CASSRQGTEAFF. The CDR3 DNA sequence: TGTGCCAGCAGCCGACAGGGCACTGAAGCTTTCTTT. This chain links TRBV7-9 with TRBJ1-1, with 7 bases fitting TRBD1. Germline CDR1 is SEHNR and CDR2 is FQNEAQ (reference sequence). This CDR3 region has 12 residues. With V trimmed by 5 bases and J by 4 bases, 1 base remained unmatched.

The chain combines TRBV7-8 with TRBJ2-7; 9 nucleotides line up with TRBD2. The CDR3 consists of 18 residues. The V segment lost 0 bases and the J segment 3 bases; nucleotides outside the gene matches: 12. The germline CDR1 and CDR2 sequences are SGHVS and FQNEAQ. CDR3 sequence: CASSLAYQREDWLYEQYF. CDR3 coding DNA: TGTGCCAGCAGCTTAGCTTACCAGCGGGAGGATTGGCTCTACGAGCAGTACTTC.

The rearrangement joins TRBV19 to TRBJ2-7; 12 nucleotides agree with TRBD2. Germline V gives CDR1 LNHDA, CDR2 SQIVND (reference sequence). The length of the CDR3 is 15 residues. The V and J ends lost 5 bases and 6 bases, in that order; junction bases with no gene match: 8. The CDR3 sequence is CASSVRLAGAPEQYF. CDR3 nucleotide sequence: TGTGCCAGTAGTGTAAGACTAGCGGGAGCCCCCGAGCAGTACTTC. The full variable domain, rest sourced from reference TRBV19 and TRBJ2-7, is DGGITQSPKYLFRKEGQNVTLSCEQNLNHDAMYWYRQDPGQGLRLIYYSQIVNDFQKGDIAEGYSVSREKKESFPLTVTSAQKNPTAFYLCASSVRLAGAPEQYFGPGTRLTVT.

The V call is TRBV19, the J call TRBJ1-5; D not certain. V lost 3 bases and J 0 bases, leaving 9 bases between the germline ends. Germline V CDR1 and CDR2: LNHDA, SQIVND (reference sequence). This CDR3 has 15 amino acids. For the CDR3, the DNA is TGTGCCAGTAGTATTCTCCAGTATAGCAATCAGCCCCAGCATTTT. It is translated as CASSILQYSNQPQHF.

CDR3 sequence reads: CASNRWSSLNTEAFF. The CDR3 nucleotides are TGTGCCAGTAATCGGTGGTCCTCGCTGAACACTGAAGCTTTCTTT. The V and J genes are TRBV19 and TRBJ1-1; D not resolved. The CDR3 runs 15 residues. Deletions cut 7 bases from V and 0 bases from J, with 15 bases between. Germline loops: CDR1 LNHDA, CDR2 SQIVND (reference sequence). The variable domain in full, with the rest retrieved from reference TRBV19 and TRBJ1-1, is DGGITQSPKYLFRKEGQNVTLSCEQNLNHDAMYWYRQDPGQGLRLIYYSQIVNDFQKGDIAEGYSVSREKKESFPLTVTSAQKNPTAFYLCASNRWSSLNTEAFFGQGTRLTVV.

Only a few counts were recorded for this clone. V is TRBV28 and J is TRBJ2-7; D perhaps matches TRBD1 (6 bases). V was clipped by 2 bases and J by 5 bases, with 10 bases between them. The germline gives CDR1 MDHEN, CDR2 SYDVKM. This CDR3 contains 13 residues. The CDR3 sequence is CASSLPGVDEQYF. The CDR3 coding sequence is TGTGCCAGCAGTTTACCAGGGGTGGACGAGCAGTACTTC.

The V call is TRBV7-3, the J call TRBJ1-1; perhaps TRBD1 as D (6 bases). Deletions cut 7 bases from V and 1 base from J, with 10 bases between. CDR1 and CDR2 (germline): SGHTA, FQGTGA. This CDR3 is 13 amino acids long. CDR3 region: CASKKQGNTEAFF. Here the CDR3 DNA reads TGTGCCAGCAAAAAACAGGGGAACACTGAAGCTTTCTTT. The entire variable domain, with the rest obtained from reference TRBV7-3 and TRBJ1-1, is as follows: GAGVSQTPSNKVTEKGKYVELRCDPISGHTALYWYRQSLGQGPEFLIYFQGTGAADDSGLPNDRFFAVRPEGSVSTLKIQRTERGDSAVYLCASKKQGNTEAFFGQGTRLTVV.

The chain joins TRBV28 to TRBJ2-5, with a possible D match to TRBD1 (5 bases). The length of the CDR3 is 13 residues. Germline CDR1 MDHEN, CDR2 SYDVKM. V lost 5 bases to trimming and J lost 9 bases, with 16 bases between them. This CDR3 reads CASSPETVTSQYF. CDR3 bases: TGTGCCAGCAGTCCAGAGACAGTCACTTCCCAGTACTTC.

CDR3 DNA: TGCGCCAGCAGCCAAGATATGCAGGGGGGCGGCTACACCTTC. It encodes CASSQDMQGGGYTF. This sequence joins TRBV4-3 and TRBJ1-2; 7 bases line up with TRBD1. V dropped 0 bases and J dropped 8; count of bases not matched to a gene: 6. Germline V gene lookup returns CDR1 LGHNA and CDR2 YSLEER. This CDR3 spans 14 amino acids.

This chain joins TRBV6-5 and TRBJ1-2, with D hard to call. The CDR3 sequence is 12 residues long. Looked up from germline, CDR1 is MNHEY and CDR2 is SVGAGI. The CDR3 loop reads CAMGRRNYGYTF. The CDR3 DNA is TGTGCGATGGGCAGGCGCAACTATGGCTACACCTTC.

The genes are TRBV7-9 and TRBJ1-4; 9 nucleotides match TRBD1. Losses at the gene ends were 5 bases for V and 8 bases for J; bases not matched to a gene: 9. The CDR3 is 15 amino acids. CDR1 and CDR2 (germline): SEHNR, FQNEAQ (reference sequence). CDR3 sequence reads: CASSAPGQGLEKLFF. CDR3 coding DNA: TGTGCCAGCAGCGCACCGGGACAGGGTTTGGAAAAACTGTTTTTT.

The DNA of the CDR3 is TGTGCCAGCAGCCAAGACAGGCTCCTCAACCAAGAGACCCAGTACTTC. This codes for CASSQDRLLNQETQYF. The chain couples TRBV3-1 (or the pseudogene TRBV3-2) to TRBJ2-5; no clear D. This CDR3 has 16 amino acids. In germline, CDR1 is LGHDT, CDR2 YNNKEL (reference sequence). The V end lost 0 bases, the J end lost 0 bases, and 11 bases lay between the germline ends.